The source of this T cell receptor beta chain is a study of cytomegalovirus exposure and HLA in healthy donors. V gave up 6 bases and J gave up 3 bases; unmatched junction bases: 6. Germline CDR1 and CDR2: SGHTA and FQGNSA. The CDR3 runs to 15 residues. Both 60 Vbeta primers and 13 Jbeta primers went into the PCR. Here immunoSEQ multiplex PCR was the method, and the copy in TCRdb shows in-frame clones only, minus some. This sample has under 200,000 clones, with roughly 75% found just once. The chain links TRBV7-2 to TRBJ1-3; 9 nucleotides agree with TRBD1. Source material: PBMCs. This clonotype was sampled from a man between 18 and 35 years old in good health and CMV-seronegative. The chain's CDR3 is CASRLNRGLGNTIYF. The CDR3 DNA sequence: TGTGCCAGCAGATTAAACAGGGGGCTTGGAAACACCATATATTTT.